The 28 T cell receptor beta chains listed next were all sequenced from one sample in a study of T-cell reconstitution after alpha-beta-depleted transplantation in children. Preparation of the TCRbeta library was carried out with unique molecular identifiers. MiXCR, run by TCRdb on the PCR reads, gives a single entry per CDR3 protein. This sample has hundreds of thousands of distinct CDR3 sequences, with roughly 17% found just once. The source material was PBMCs from the stem cell graft donor, sampled from the stem cell graft. Receptors were obtained from a human donor who donated a stem cell graft to a child with acute myeloid leukemia.

This clonotype was detected ten times or more. V gene TRBV20-1 combines with J gene TRBJ2-7; TRBD1 aligns across 8 bases. CDR3 size: 12 residues. The germline CDR1 and CDR2 sequences are DFQATT and SNEGSKA (reference sequence). With 5 bases clipped from V and 6 bases from J, the junction kept 6 bases outside the gene matches. The chain's CDR3 is CSAHQGASEQYF. The DNA for the CDR3 is TGCAGTGCTCACCAGGGGGCGTCCGAGCAGTACTTC.

This chain connects TRBV5-4 to TRBJ1-2; D is unclear. This CDR3 region has 14 residues. Trimming took 0 bases from V and 5 from J, leaving 11 bases between them. The V gene's germline CDR1 is SGHNT and CDR2 YYREEE (reference sequence). The CDR3 loop reads CASSLVQSTYGYTF. The CDR3 bases are TGTGCCAGCAGCTTGGTACAGTCAACATATGGCTACACCTTC.

J is TRBJ2-3 and V is TRBV4-3; 7 bases are a match to TRBD2. J gave up 2 bases and V 0 bases, and 8 bases lay outside the gene matches. Per germline, CDR1 LGHNA and CDR2 YSLEER. CDR3 length: 17 amino acids. The CDR3, as DNA: TGCGCCAGCAGCCAAGAACGGAGCGGGGCTTACACAGATACGCAGTATTTT. Translating gives CASSQERSGAYTDTQYF.

There are many counts of this clonotype. The gene calls are TRBV7-9 and TRBJ2-1; a weak D match, TRBD2 (5 bases). CDR3 length equals 11 residues. V lost 8 bases to trimming and J lost 6 bases, with 8 bases between them. Germline CDR1 and CDR2: SEHNR and FQNEAQ (reference sequence). The CDR3: CASAGVNEQFF. CDR3 nucleotides: TGTGCCAGCGCCGGGGTCAATGAGCAGTTCTTC. Full variable domain (outside the CDR3, taken from reference TRBV7-9 and TRBJ2-1): DTGVSQNPRHKITKRGQNVTFRCDPISEHNRLYWYRQTLGQGPEFLTYFQNEAQLEKSRLLSDRFSAERPKGSFSTLEIQRTEQGDSAMYLCASAGVNEQFFGPGTRLTVL.

Ten or more counts support this clonotype. The V call is TRBV20-1, the J call TRBJ2-1; the D is unclear. The CDR3 totals 12 residues. Trimming stripped 3 bases from V and 2 bases from J, with 5 bases between. Germline V gene data show CDR1 as DFQATT and CDR2 as SNEGSKA (reference sequence). The CDR3 loop is CSASPTYNEQFF. The CDR3 DNA is TGCAGTGCTAGTCCCACCTACAATGAGCAGTTCTTC.

This clonotype was counted ten times or more. This sequence joins TRBV29-1 and TRBJ2-2; no definite D call. This CDR3 contains 14 residues. V was cut by 0 bases and J by 4 bases, with 9 bases left in between. Germline V gives CDR1 SQVTM, CDR2 ANQGSEA. CDR3 DNA: TGCAGCGTTGAAGACCCCGAACTCACCGGGGAGCTGTTTTTT. It codes for CSVEDPELTGELFF.

This clonotype was observed at least ten times. This chain uses TRBV29-1 with TRBJ1-1; 9 nucleotides match TRBD1. This CDR3 contains 10 residues. Germline CDR1 reads SQVTM; CDR2 reads ANQGSEA. V gave up 7 bases and J gave up 11 bases; unmatched junction bases: 5. The CDR3 loop reads CSARDRDAFF. DNA for the CDR3: TGCAGCGCAAGGGACAGGGACGCTTTCTTT.

This clonotype was picked up many times. The rearrangement uses TRBV4-2 and TRBJ1-1; 7 bases map to TRBD1. The CDR3 covers 11 residues. Germline lookup yields CDR1 LGHNA and CDR2 YNFKEQ. Germline trimming cut 10 bases from V and 5 bases from J; bases unmatched to any gene: 4. The CDR3 spells CATRGVTEAFF. The DNA for the CDR3 is TGTGCCACCAGGGGGGTAACTGAAGCTTTCTTT.

This clonotype has ten or more counts. The V gene is TRBV29-1, the J gene TRBJ2-3; 9 positions match TRBD2. This CDR3 is built from 15 residues. Germline CDR1 and CDR2: SQVTM and ANQGSEA. V trimming: 6 bases; J trimming: 2 bases; junction bases outside the gene matches: 9. The CDR3 reads CSVLLAGGYTDTQYF. The CDR3 nucleotides read TGCAGCGTCTTACTAGCGGGCGGATACACAGATACGCAGTATTTT.

The table lists this clonotype with many counts. This chain uses TRBV25-1 with TRBJ1-6; D uncertain. The CDR3 loop spans 13 amino acids. The germline CDR1 and CDR2 sequences are MGHDK and SYGVNS. The germline V and J ends were trimmed by 4 bases and 6 bases, with 7 bases remaining between them. CDR3 DNA: TGTGCCAGCAGTGGGAGGTCTAATTCACCCCTCCACTTT. Translated: CASSGRSNSPLHF.

In this sample, this clonotype turned up many times. The chain is built from TRBV10-3 and TRBJ2-3; TRBD2 aligns across 8 bases. In germline, CDR1 is ENHRY, CDR2 SYGVKD. J lost 0 bases, V lost 10 bases, and 3 bases had no gene match. This CDR3 is 13 amino acids long. This CDR3 reads CATLAGSTDTQYF. CDR3 in DNA: TGTGCCACCTTAGCGGGGAGCACAGATACGCAGTATTTT.

The chain combines TRBV27 with TRBJ1-5; D is undetermined. The V gene's germline CDR1 is MNHEY and CDR2 SMNVEV (reference sequence). The V and J ends lost 4 bases and 0 bases respectively, with 10 bases between them. The CDR3 is 15 residues long. CDR3 in DNA: TGTGCCAGCAGTTCCCGGGTTAATAGCAATCAGCCCCAGCATTTT. Its translation is CASSSRVNSNQPQHF.

The rearrangement joins TRBV6-2 or TRBV6-3 to TRBJ1-5; no clear D gene. Between the trimmed V and J ends, which lost 5 bases and 0 bases, there was a span of 14 bases. CDR1 and CDR2 from the germline V gene are MNHEY and SVGEGT. This CDR3 is built from 16 residues. CDR3 loop: CASSPFVAYSNQPQHF. The CDR3 DNA is TGTGCCAGCAGTCCTTTCGTGGCTTATAGCAATCAGCCCCAGCATTTT.

About this clonotype itself: It may be a read error: a sequence one base away is much more abundant. The chain uses TRBV20-1 and TRBJ1-2; D might be TRBD1 (6 bases). This CDR3 region has 15 residues. V lost 0 bases to trimming and J lost 1 base, with 12 bases between them. Per the germline V gene, CDR1 is DFQATT and CDR2 is SNEGSKA (reference sequence). This chain's CDR3 is CSARDLDRINYGYTF. CDR3 bases: TGCAGTGCTAGAGATCTGGACAGAATTAACTATGGCTACACCTTC.

This clonotype showed up just a few times. The chain carries TRBV5-1 and TRBJ1-2; 10 bases agree with TRBD1. This CDR3 comprises 16 residues. Germline V gives CDR1 SGHRS, CDR2 YFSETQ. The trim removed 4 bases at V and 6 bases at J, leaving 12 bases unmatched. This CDR3 reads CASSPRPGTGDHGYTF. CDR3 nucleotides: TGCGCCAGCAGCCCTCGTCCCGGGACAGGGGACCATGGCTACACCTTC.

This clonotype was seen a few times. The J gene is TRBJ1-2, the V gene TRBV13; possibly TRBD1 for D (5 bases). The CDR3 loop spans 13 amino acids. Per the germline V gene, CDR1 is PRHDT and CDR2 is FYEKMQ (reference sequence). Trimming removed 10 bases at V and 1 base at J, with 13 bases between. CDR3 coding DNA: TGTGCCACCGCCAGGGTTTATAACTATGGCTACACCTTC. This sequence encodes CATARVYNYGYTF.

This clonotype turned up a few times. This sequence joins TRBV20-1 and TRBJ1-3; a possible D gene is TRBD1 (5 bases). The CDR3 runs 15 residues. Germline CDR1 reads DFQATT; CDR2 reads SNEGSKA (reference sequence). The ends were cut back, 1 base at V and 2 bases at J, with 12 bases in the middle. The CDR3 sequence is CSARGKGSAGNTIYF. The CDR3 nucleotides are TGCAGTGCTAGAGGGAAGGGGTCGGCTGGAAACACCATATATTTT.

This clonotype has at least ten counts. This chain's CDR3 is CASSEPPLGDEQYV. The CDR3 nucleotides are TGCGCCAGCAGTGAGCCGCCTCTGGGGGACGAGCAGTACGTC. The chain employs TRBV10-1 and TRBJ2-7; D possibly matches TRBD1 or TRBD2 (5 bases each). V shed 2 bases and J shed 5 bases, with 13 bases lying between them. Germline CDR1 WNHNN, CDR2 SYGVQD (reference sequence). The CDR3 contains 14 residues.

This chain links TRBV10-3 with TRBJ2-7, with 9 bases aligning to TRBD1. With 4 bases clipped from V and 5 bases from J, the junction kept 3 bases outside the gene matches. The CDR3 has 13 residues. In germline, CDR1 is ENHRY, CDR2 SYGVKD. The CDR3 region has the DNA TGTGCCATCAGTGGGACAGGGGAAAACGAGCAGTACGTC. It codes for CAISGTGENEQYV.

This clonotype has ten or more counts. The chain uses TRBV7-9 and TRBJ1-4; possibly TRBD1 for D (5 bases). V lost 1 base and J lost 8, with 17 bases in between. This CDR3 is built from 16 residues. Germline V gene lookup returns CDR1 SEHNR and CDR2 FQNEAQ (reference sequence). Here the CDR3 reads CASSLVSGTYGEKLFF. The CDR3 bases are TGTGCCAGCAGCTTAGTCTCAGGGACGTATGGCGAAAAACTGTTTTTT.

This clonotype was observed a few times. This chain links TRBV30 with TRBJ2-6; D is possibly TRBD1 (6 bases). CDR3 length: 18 residues. Looked up from germline, CDR1 is GTSNPN and CDR2 is SVGIG (reference sequence). V was clipped by 3 bases and J by 0 bases, with 18 bases between them. The CDR3 loop reads CAWSSGWQGSSGANVLTF. CDR3 sequence (DNA): TGTGCCTGGAGCTCTGGATGGCAGGGGTCCTCTGGGGCCAACGTCCTGACTTTC.

The sample holds many counts of this clonotype. The V gene is TRBV7-6, the J gene TRBJ2-3; 9 nucleotides line up with TRBD2. The germline gives CDR1 SGHVS, CDR2 FNYEAQ. The V segment lost 5 bases and the J segment 2 bases; nucleotides outside the gene matches: 5. This CDR3 comprises 15 residues. The CDR3 reads CASSVSGGITDTQYF. The CDR3, as DNA: TGTGCCAGCAGCGTGAGCGGGGGGATCACAGATACGCAGTATTTT.

Details on this clonotype: Since a far larger clone is one base different, this is likely a read error. V gene TRBV6-5 combines with J gene TRBJ2-1; D gene unclear. The CDR3 totals 13 residues. The germline V gene has CDR1 MNHEY and CDR2 SVGAGI. CDR3 region: CASSYGLGNERFF. The CDR3 DNA follows: TGTGCCAGCAGTTACGGTTTGGGGAATGAGCGGTTCTTC.

This chain connects TRBV11-1 to TRBJ2-1; D perhaps matches TRBD1 (6 bases). The CDR3 runs to 14 residues. Germline lookup yields CDR1 SGHAT and CDR2 FQDESV (reference sequence). V dropped 5 bases and J dropped 5 bases, with 13 bases sitting between them. The CDR3 is CASSTPRGNNEQFF. The CDR3, as DNA: TGTGCCAGCAGCACCCCCAGGGGAAACAATGAGCAGTTCTTC.

The rearrangement links TRBV24-1 to TRBJ2-5; no reliable D call. V was clipped by 5 bases and J by 6 bases, with 24 bases between them. Germline V lookup: CDR1 KGHDR, CDR2 SFDVKD. The CDR3 is made up of 17 amino acids. The DNA for the CDR3 is TGTGCCACCAGTGGCGACATCGGGTCCCAAGGCGGAAAGACCCAGTACTTC. It is translated as CATSGDIGSQGGKTQYF.

This clonotype was counted ten times or more. The V gene is TRBV7-6, the J gene TRBJ2-7, with D possibly being TRBD1 (5 bases). The V end lost 1 base, the J end lost 0 bases, and 10 bases lay between the germline ends. CDR3 length equals 15 residues. Germline V CDR1 and CDR2: SGHVS, FNYEAQ. DNA for the CDR3: TGTGCCAGCAGCTTAGGGGGCAGGGTCTCCTACGAGCAGTACTTC. Translation gives CASSLGGRVSYEQYF. Supplemented by reference TRBV7-6 and TRBJ2-7, the full variable domain reads GAGVSQSPRYKVTKRGQDVALRCDPISGHVSLYWYRQALGQGPEFLTYFNYEAQQDKSGLPNDRFSAERPEGSISTLTIQRTEQRDSAMYRCASSLGGRVSYEQYFGPGTRLTVT.

This chain uses TRBV28 with TRBJ2-7; D is undetermined. The CDR3 extends over 11 amino acids. The V end was cut by 4 bases, the J end by 5 bases, with 6 bases between. Germline V gene sequence: CDR1 MDHEN, CDR2 SYDVKM. The CDR3 region is CASSSRHEQYV. In DNA, the CDR3 is TGTGCCAGCAGTTCTAGGCACGAGCAGTACGTC.

This clonotype was seen at least ten times. The chain uses TRBV20-1 and TRBJ2-1, with TRBD1 identical over 8 bases. The germline V gene has CDR1 DFQATT and CDR2 SNEGSKA (reference sequence). This CDR3 contains 16 residues. Trimming cost V 5 bases and J 4 bases; bases outside gene matches: 13. CDR3 region: CSAAPATGVKYNEQFF. The CDR3, as DNA: TGCAGTGCTGCCCCCGCGACAGGGGTTAAGTACAATGAGCAGTTCTTC.